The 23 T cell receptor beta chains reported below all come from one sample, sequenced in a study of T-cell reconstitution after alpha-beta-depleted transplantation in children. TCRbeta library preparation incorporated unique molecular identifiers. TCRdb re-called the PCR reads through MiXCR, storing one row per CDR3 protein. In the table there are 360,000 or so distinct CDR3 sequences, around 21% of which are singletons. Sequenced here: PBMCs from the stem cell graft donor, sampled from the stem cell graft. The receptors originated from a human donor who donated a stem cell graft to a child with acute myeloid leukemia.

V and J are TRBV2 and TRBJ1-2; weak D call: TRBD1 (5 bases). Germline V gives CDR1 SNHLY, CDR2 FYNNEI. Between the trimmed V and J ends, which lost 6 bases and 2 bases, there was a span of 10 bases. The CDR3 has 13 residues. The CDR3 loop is CASRGRENYGYTF. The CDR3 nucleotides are TGTGCCAGCAGGGGACGGGAGAACTATGGCTACACCTTC.

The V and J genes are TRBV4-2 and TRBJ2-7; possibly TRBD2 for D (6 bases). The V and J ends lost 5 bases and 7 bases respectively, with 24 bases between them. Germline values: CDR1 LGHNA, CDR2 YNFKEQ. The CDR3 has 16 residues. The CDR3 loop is CASSGLDSGYLREQYF. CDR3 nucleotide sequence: TGTGCCAGCAGCGGACTGGATAGCGGTTACCTACGGGAGCAGTACTTC.

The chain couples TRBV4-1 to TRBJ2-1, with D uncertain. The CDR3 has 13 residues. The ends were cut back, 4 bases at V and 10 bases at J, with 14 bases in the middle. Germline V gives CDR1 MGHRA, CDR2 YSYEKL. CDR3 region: CASSPSPTGEQFF. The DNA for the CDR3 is TGCGCCAGCAGCCCGAGCCCCACTGGAGAGCAGTTCTTC.

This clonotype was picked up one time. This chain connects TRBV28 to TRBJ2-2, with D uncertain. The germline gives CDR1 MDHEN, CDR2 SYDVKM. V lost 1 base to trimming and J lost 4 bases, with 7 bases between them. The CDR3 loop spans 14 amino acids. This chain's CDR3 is CASSLSLSTGELFF. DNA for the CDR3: TGTGCCAGCAGTTTATCTTTGAGCACCGGGGAGCTGTTTTTT.

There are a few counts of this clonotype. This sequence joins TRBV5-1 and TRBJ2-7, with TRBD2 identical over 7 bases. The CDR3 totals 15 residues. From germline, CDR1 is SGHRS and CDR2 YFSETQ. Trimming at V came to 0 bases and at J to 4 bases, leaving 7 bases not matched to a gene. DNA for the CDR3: TGCGCCAGCAGCTTGGGGGGCTGGGGGGGATACGAGCAGTACTTC. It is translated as CASSLGGWGGYEQYF.

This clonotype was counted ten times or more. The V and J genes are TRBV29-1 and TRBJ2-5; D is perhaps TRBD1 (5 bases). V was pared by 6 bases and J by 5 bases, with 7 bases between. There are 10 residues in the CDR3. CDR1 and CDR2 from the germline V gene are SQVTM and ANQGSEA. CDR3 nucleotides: TGCAGCGTACAGGAGGAGACCCAGTACTTC. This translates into CSVQEETQYF.

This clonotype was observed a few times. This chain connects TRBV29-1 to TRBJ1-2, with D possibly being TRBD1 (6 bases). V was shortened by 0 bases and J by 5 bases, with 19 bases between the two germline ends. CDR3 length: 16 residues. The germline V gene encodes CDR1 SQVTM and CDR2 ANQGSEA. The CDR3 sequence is CSVEDLTDSLTYGYTF. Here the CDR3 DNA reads TGCAGCGTTGAAGATCTAACGGACAGCCTTACTTATGGCTACACCTTC.

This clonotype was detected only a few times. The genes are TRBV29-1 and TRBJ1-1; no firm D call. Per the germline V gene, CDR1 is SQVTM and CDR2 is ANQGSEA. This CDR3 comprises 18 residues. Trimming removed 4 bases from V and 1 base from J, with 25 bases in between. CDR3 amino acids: CSVVPKVDNNPWNTEAFF. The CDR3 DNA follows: TGCAGCGTTGTCCCCAAAGTCGACAACAACCCATGGAACACTGAAGCTTTCTTT.

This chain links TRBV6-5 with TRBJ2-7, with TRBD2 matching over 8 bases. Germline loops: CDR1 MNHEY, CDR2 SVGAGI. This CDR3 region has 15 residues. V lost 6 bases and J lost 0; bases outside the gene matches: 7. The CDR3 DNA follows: TGTGCCAGCAGATCTACTAGCGGCAACTCCTACGAGCAGTACTTC. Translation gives CASRSTSGNSYEQYF.

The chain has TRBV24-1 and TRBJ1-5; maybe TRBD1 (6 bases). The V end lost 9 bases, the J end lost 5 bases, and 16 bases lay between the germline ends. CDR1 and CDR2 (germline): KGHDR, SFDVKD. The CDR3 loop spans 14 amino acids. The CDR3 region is CATSEGGGYQPQHF. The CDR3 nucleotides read TGTGCCACCTCGGAGGGGGGAGGGTATCAGCCCCAGCATTTT.

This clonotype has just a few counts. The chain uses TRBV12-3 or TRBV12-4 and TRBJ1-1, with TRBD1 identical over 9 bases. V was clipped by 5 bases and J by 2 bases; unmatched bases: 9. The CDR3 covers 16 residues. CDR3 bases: TGTGCCAGCAGTCTACAGGGGGCGGCAAGCAACACTGAAGCTTTCTTT. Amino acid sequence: CASSLQGAASNTEAFF.

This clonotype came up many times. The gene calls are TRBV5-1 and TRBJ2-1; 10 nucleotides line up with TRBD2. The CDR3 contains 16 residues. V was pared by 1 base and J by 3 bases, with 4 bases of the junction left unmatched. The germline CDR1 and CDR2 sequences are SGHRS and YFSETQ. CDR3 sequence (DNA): TGCGCCAGCAGCTTGCGCTCTAGCGGGGGCTACAATGAGCAGTTCTTC. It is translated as CASSLRSSGGYNEQFF.

DNA for the CDR3: TGCAGCGTGGTACTAGCAGCCTCCTACGAGCAGTACTTC. Amino acids: CSVVLAASYEQYF. V gene TRBV29-1 combines with J gene TRBJ2-7, with TRBD2 as a possible D gene (6 bases). The V gene lost 6 bases and the J gene lost 0 bases, with 12 bases spanning the gap. The CDR3 is 13 amino acids. The germline CDR1 and CDR2 sequences are SQVTM and ANQGSEA.

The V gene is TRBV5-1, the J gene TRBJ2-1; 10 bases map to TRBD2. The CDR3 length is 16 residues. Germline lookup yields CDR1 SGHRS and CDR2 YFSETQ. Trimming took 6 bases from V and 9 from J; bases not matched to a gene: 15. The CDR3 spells CASTHGKLAGEGEQFF. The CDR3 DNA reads TGCGCCAGCACCCACGGGAAGCTAGCGGGAGAGGGTGAGCAGTTCTTC. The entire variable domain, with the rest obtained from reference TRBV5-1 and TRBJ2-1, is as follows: KAGVTQTPRYLIKTRGQQVTLSCSPISGHRSVSWYQQTPGQGLQFLFEYFSETQRNKGNFPGRFSGRQFSNSRSEMNVSTLELGDSALYLCASTHGKLAGEGEQFFGPGTRLTVL.

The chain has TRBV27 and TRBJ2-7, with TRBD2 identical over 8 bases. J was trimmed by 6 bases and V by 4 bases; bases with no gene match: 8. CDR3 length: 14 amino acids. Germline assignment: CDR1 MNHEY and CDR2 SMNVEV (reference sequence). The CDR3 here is CASSYSTSVGEQYF. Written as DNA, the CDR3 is TGTGCCAGCAGTTACTCGACTAGCGTTGGCGAGCAGTACTTC.

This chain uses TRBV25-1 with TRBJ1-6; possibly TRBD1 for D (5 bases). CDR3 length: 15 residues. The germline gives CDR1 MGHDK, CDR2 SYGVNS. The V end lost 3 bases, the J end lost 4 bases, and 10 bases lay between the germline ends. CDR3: CASSEETAYNSPLHF. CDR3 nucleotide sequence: TGTGCCAGCAGTGAGGAGACAGCTTATAATTCACCCCTCCACTTT.

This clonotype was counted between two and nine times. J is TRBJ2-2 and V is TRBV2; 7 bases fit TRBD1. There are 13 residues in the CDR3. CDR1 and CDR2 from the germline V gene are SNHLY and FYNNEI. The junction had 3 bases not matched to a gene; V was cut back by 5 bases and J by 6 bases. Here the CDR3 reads CASSSGQAGELFF. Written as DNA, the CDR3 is TGTGCCAGCAGTTCAGGACAGGCCGGGGAGCTGTTTTTT.

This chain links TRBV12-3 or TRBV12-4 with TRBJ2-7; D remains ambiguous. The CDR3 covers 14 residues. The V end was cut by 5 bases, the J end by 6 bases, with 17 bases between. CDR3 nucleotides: TGTGCCAGCAGTGCCTACACAGTGCTAGGCGAGCAGTACTTC. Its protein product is CASSAYTVLGEQYF.

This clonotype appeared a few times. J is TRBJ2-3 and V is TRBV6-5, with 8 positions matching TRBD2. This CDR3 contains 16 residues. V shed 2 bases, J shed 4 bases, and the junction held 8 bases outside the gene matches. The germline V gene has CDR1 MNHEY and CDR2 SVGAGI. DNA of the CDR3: TGTGCCAGCAGTTACCAGATAGCGGGGCCTCCAGATACGCAGTATTTT. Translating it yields CASSYQIAGPPDTQYF.

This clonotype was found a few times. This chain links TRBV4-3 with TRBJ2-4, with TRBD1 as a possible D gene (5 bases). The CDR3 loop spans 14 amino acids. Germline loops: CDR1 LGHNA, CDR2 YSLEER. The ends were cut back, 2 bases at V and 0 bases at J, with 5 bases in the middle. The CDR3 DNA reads TGCGCCAGCAGCCAAAGGGGAGCCAAAAACATTCAGTACTTC. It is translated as CASSQRGAKNIQYF.

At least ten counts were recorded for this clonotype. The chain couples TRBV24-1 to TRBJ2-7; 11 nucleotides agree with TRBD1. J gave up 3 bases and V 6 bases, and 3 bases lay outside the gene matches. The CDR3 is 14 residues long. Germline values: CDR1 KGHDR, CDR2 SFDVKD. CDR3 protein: CATSPGTGGYEQYF. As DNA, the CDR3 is TGTGCCACCAGTCCCGGGACAGGGGGCTACGAGCAGTACTTC.

The CDR3, as DNA: TGTGCCAGCAGCTCAACAGGGGATCGGAACACCGGGGAGCTGTTTTTT. As protein: CASSSTGDRNTGELFF. V usage is TRBV7-9 and J usage is TRBJ2-2, with 7 bases matching TRBD1. The junction had 6 bases not matched to a gene; V was cut back by 4 bases and J by 1 base. This CDR3 is built from 16 residues. The germline V gene has CDR1 SEHNR and CDR2 FQNEAQ (reference sequence). Variable domain in full (rest from reference TRBV7-9 and TRBJ2-2): DTGVSQNPRHKITKRGQNVTFRCDPISEHNRLYWYRQTLGQGPEFLTYFQNEAQLEKSRLLSDRFSAERPKGSFSTLEIQRTEQGDSAMYLCASSSTGDRNTGELFFGEGSRLTVL.

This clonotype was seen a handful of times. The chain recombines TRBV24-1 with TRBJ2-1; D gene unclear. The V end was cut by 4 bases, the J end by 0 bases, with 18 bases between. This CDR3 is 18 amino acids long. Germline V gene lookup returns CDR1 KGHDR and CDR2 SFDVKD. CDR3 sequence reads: CATSDRIRTDSSYNEQFF. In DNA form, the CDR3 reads TGTGCCACCAGTGACCGTATCCGGACGGATAGCTCCTACAATGAGCAGTTCTTC.